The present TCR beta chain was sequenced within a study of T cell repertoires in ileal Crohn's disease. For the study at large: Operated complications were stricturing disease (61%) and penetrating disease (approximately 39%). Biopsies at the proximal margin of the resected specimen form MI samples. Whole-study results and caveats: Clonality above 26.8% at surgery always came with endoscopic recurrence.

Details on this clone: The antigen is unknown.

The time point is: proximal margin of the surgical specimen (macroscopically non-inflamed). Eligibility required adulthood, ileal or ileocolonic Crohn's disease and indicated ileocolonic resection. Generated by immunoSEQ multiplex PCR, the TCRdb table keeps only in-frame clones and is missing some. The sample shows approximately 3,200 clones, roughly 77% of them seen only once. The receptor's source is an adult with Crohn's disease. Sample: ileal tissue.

CDR3 region: CASSDPRRRQFQETQYF. The CDR3 bases are TGTGCCAGCAGTGACCCGCGGAGGAGGCAGTTTCAAGAGACCCAGTACTTC. This chain connects TRBV6-1 to TRBJ2-5; weak D call: TRBD2 (5 bases). In germline, CDR1 is MNHNS, CDR2 SASEGT. Trimming cost V 3 bases and J 2 bases, with 19 bases left between them. This CDR3 has 17 amino acids.